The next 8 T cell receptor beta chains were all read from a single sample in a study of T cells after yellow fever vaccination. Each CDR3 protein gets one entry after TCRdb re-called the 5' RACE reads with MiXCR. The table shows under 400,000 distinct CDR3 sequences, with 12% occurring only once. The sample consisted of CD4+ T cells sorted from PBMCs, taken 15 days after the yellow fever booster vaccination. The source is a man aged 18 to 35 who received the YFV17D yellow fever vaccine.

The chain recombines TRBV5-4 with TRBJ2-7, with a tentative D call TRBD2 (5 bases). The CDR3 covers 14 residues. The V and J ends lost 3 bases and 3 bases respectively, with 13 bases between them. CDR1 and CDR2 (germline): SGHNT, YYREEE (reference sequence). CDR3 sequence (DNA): TGTGCCAGCAGCTCGGGGTTGGGTTTCTACGAGCAGTACGTC. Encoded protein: CASSSGLGFYEQYV.

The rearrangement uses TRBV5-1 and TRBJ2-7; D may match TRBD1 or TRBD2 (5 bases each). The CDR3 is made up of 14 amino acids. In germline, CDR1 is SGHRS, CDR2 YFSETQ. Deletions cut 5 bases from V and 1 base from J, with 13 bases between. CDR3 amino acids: CASSSGAGSYEQYF. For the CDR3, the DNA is TGCGCCAGCAGTTCCGGGGCCGGGTCCTACGAGCAGTACTTC.

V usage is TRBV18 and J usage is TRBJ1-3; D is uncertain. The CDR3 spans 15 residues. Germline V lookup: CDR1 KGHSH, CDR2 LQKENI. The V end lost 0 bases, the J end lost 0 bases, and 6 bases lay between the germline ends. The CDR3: CASSPPSDSGNTIYF. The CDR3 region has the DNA TGTGCCAGCTCACCACCGTCCGACTCTGGAAACACCATATATTTT.

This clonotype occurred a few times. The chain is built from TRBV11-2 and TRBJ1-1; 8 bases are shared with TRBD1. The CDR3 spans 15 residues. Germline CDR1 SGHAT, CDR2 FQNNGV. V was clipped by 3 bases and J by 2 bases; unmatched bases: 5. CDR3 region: CASSFAGQVNTEAFF. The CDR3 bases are TGTGCCAGCAGCTTTGCGGGACAGGTAAACACTGAAGCTTTCTTT.

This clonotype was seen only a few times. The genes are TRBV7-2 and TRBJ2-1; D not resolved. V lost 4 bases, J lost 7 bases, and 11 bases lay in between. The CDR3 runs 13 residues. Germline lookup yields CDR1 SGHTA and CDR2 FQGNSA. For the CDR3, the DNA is TGTGCCAGCAGCTCCCCCGTAGTAAATGAGCAGTTCTTC. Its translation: CASSSPVVNEQFF.

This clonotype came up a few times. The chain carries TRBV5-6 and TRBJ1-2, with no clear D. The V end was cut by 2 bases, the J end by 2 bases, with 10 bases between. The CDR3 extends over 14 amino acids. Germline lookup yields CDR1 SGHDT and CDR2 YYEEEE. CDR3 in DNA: TGTGCCAGCAGCTTCGGGGAGAGAAACTATGGCTACACCTTC. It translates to CASSFGERNYGYTF.

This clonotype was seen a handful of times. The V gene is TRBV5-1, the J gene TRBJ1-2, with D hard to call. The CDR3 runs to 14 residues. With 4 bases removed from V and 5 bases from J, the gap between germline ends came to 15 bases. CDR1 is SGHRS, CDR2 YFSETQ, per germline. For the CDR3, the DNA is TGCGCCAGCAGCCTGGATCCAGAAGGGTATGGCTACACCTTC. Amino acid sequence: CASSLDPEGYGYTF. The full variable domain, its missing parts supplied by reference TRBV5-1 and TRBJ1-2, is KAGVTQTPRYLIKTRGQQVTLSCSPISGHRSVSWYQQTPGQGLQFLFEYFSETQRNKGNFPGRFSGRQFSNSRSEMNVSTLELGDSALYLCASSLDPEGYGYTFGSGTRLTVV.

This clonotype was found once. The DNA of the CDR3 is TGTGCCAGCGGACAGGGTCATGGCTACACCTTC. It encodes CASGQGHGYTF. This sequence joins TRBV6-5 and TRBJ1-2; 8 nucleotides align to TRBD1. The CDR3 sequence is 11 residues long. CDR1 is MNHEY, CDR2 SVGAGI, per germline. V lost 8 bases and J lost 6; bases outside the gene matches: 2.